The sequence of this TCR beta chain was determined in a study of T cells in Graves' hyperthyroidism and ophthalmopathy. V lost 2 bases to trimming and J lost 5 bases; unmatched junction nucleotides: 4. This CDR3 has 15 amino acids. Looked up from germline, CDR1 is MNHEY and CDR2 is SVGAGI. The CDR3 regions of TCR beta were amplified from RNA transcripts. During a first-round RT-PCR of the TCR CDR3, the HTBI primer set was used. TCRdb redid the calling of the multiplex PCR reads with MiXCR, one entry per CDR3 protein. The sample has under 350,000 distinct CDR3 sequences, 10% to 15% seen once. Findings of the study overall: Most expanded thyroid clonotypes above 0.001 also appeared in blood.

This clonotype came up many times. Antigen specificity is unknown. This TCR was recovered from a woman in her twenties or thirties with Graves' hyperthyroidism that later progressed to Graves' ophthalmopathy. The sample comprised blood. The chain recombines TRBV6-5 with TRBJ2-2; 8 bases line up with TRBD1. Here the CDR3 reads CASSYTRTGTGELFF. The CDR3 nucleotides are TGTGCCAGCAGTTACACCCGGACAGGGACCGGGGAGCTGTTTTTT.